This T cell receptor (beta chain) was sequenced during a study of cytomegalovirus exposure and HLA in healthy donors (dated by TCRdb to 2016 to 2017). For the wider study: An earlier analysis of approximately 600 of the donors reported approximately 290 Gb of sequence data and 117 million unique TCR beta sequences from 150 million to 200 million T cells. A later genetic analysis took genome-wide SNP genotypes for about 65% of the 666 donors and used that subset as a discovery cohort. Roughly 5 DR-DQ haplotypes were treated as single units for association and clustering because of strong linkage in the cohort. In a later analysis, previously published TCR beta repertoires from several hundred donors were re-analyzed and high-resolution HLA genotyping was added so that TCR occurrence patterns could be studied. An early release that covered approximately 600 HLA-typed donors contained approximately 290 gigabases of sequencing data and some 87 million unique TCR sequences. Class I and class II HLA loci were covered by the typing at four-digit resolution. Rather than drawing on any new phenotypic data, the later analysis identified candidate immune exposures from TCR beta sequences and the way those sequences occurred across donors. The study used immunosequencing to profile the T cell repertoires of under 700 subjects and linked those repertoires to cytomegalovirus serostatus. In addition to the first cohort of 666 subjects, a separate validation cohort of 120 different subjects was used. All discovery cohort repertoires had been generated using a single sequencing platform. The study was designed to test whether signatures of past pathogen exposure could be identified by cataloging public T cell receptors. Among the approximately 400 genotyped donors, roughly 80% belonged to the genetic ancestry cluster associated with self-reported Caucasian donors. The number of donors typed differed by locus, with 629-630 for A, B, C, DRB1 and DQB1, about 500 for DQA1, about 610 for DPA1, and around 460 for DPB1. High-throughput TCR immunosequencing, statistical association of individual TCRs with disease status, and machine learning were combined to predict cytomegalovirus infection status. An earlier analysis of several hundred of the donors used high-throughput TCR beta sequencing to judge whether each TCR beta V gene segment behaved as functional or pseudogenic. Across some 400 genotyped donors of the cohort, an average of about 240,000 unique TCR beta nucleotide sequences per donor were sequenced, and 15% to 20% of those sequences were non-productive. Alongside the repertoire data, information on donor age, sex, ethnicity and CMV serostatus was compiled. Findings and caveats that apply to the study as a whole: A later analysis found that HLA-associated TCR beta chains were more clonally expanded and had lower generation probabilities than equally common non-associated chains. In this cohort, only TCR beta chains were sequenced, and detectable features were limited by the absence of alpha or paired-chain data. A later analysis found that TCR association rates varied across HLA loci, with DRB1 alleles showing the most associated TCRs and HLA-C alleles the fewest. A later analysis found that most CMV-associated TCR beta chains appeared HLA-restricted, with HLA associations seemingly driven largely by CMV exposure. The authors suggested that the approach could potentially be extended to other disease states and immunological phenotypes. The classifier was reported to diagnose cytomegalovirus status with high specificity and sensitivity in both the original and validation cohorts. Because some donors lacked HLA typing at each locus, the association tests relied only on the typed subset. Across donors, most TCR sequences were observed very rarely, whereas some public TCRs were present in many individuals. Linkage disequilibrium might explain the correlated functional status among segregating V segments, but an unknown experimental factor could not be ruled out. Three of the identified cytomegalovirus-associated TCR beta chains were confirmed in vitro to be specific for cytomegalovirus antigens. A later genetic analysis associated a missense DCLRE1C variant with V-gene and J-gene trimming of TCR beta chains, and an independent cohort replicated the association. Immune exposure information for the cohort was limited to CMV serostatus. Because the 87-base-pair reads could not distinguish some IMGT-functional V segments, including TRBV6-2 and TRBV6-3, those segments were excluded. Because counts were too low, seventeen rarely observed V segments, including chromosome 9 orphons, were left out of the earlier analysis of approximately 580 of the donors. The study gave a list of some 150 TCR beta chains associated with cytomegalovirus. Assigning TCR associations to individual alleles was difficult when HLA alleles, especially DR and DQ, strongly co-occurred. An earlier analysis of 587 of the donors showed that most TCR beta V segments appeared in productive rearrangements either about 90% or about 30% of the time, which broadly matched IMGT annotations. Specific HLA alleles were associated with over 15,000 TCR beta sequences at a false discovery rate of 0.05 in a later analysis. A further reported finding was that TCR beta sequences accurately predicted the HLA-A and HLA-B alleles for most subjects in the first cohort. Roughly uniform sequencing depth across donors was assumed in presence/absence analyses, although this assumption may not hold. A group of highly shared sequence variants was considered likely to be a technical artifact of the sequencing pipeline. According to a later genetic analysis, donors in an Asian-associated ancestry cluster had fewer N-insertions in productive TCRs than the approximately 700-donor mean. Several of the top co-occurrence clusters appeared to be linked to parvovirus B19, influenza, CMV and Epstein-Barr virus, according to a later analysis.

Regarding this clone: The target of this receptor is not known. The record has no base qualities; no much larger clone is one base away.

Libraries were built with the immunoSEQ multiplex PCR assay. For the multiplex PCR, a mixture combining 60 forward primers for TCR Vbeta segments and 13 reverse primers for TCR Jbeta segments was used. A multiplex PCR assay on genomic DNA amplified the CDR3 region of rearranged TCR beta genes. On the Illumina HiSeq System, the amplified TCR beta libraries were sequenced as 87-base-pair reads. The source study handled its data this way. A later analysis counted approximately 74 million unique TCR beta chains across the 670 or so repertoires, and roughly 9.9 million of these chains were shared by at least two donors. To remove PCR and sequencing errors, raw reads were error-corrected and collapsed into unique sequences using a nearest-neighbor algorithm that merged closely related sequences. To assign V, D and J gene segments, CDR3 sequences were aligned to IMGT reference sequences. Each retained sequence needed at least a six-nucleotide match to both a V gene segment and a J gene segment. A rearrangement counted as productive if the CDR3 had no stop codons and remained in frame with V and J, and every other rearrangement counted as non-productive. Following IMGT convention, CDR3 was defined as the stretch from the second conserved V-encoded cysteine up to the conserved J-encoded phenylalanine. Sequences without an unambiguous match to a single V gene segment were excluded from the earlier analysis of 587 of the donors. In an earlier analysis of about 590 of the donors, a V segment was called functional when productive rearrangements were above 56.7%, and segregating when the standard deviation between donors exceeded 5%. A statistical classification framework was developed to diagnose cytomegalovirus status using the catalog of TCR beta chain sequences. In a later analysis, V and J genes were assigned by comparing TCR nucleotide sequences against IMGT/GENE-DB human TR gene sequences. A later analysis assigned CDR3 sequences and most-parsimonious VDJ recombination scenarios with the TCRdist pipeline. In a later analysis, each TCR beta chain was defined by its CDR3 amino acid sequence together with its V-gene family, and reads lacking a unique V-gene family were excluded. As a way to deal with suspected cross-contamination and a sequencing artifact, a later analysis dropped hundreds of nucleotide sequences that were highly shared and had low generation probability. A later analysis calculated a clonal expansion index for each public chain from normalized within-repertoire ranks of inferred template counts. Generation probabilities in a later analysis came from a VDJ recombination model fitted to out-of-frame rearrangements, and those results were checked against IGoR. Hypergeometric tests were used in a later analysis to score TCR-TCR, TCR-HLA and TCR-CMV co-occurrence, with a repertoire-size bias correction applied to the TCR pairs. To estimate false discovery rates, a later analysis permuted the HLA or CMV assignments 20 times. A later analysis grouped co-occurring TCRs with DBSCAN, adding TCRdist sequence similarity when clustering within HLA-allele-positive subsets. Co-occurrence clustering excluded repertoires with fewer than 30,000 or more than 120,000 public chains, plus five with anomalous nucleotide sharing. TCRdb mirrors the immuneACCESS table, restricted to in-frame sequences. Some clones are absent from its copies; in checked studies, under half trace to an unresolved V gene, and the reason for the others is unknown. That table furnishes V, J and clone size, whereas the DNA furnished D and trimming. The sample table lists more than 150,000 clones, 81% of them with a count of one. The leading ten clones occupy around 2% of the sample.

The cohort consisted of approximately 690 healthy bone marrow donors. At the time of sampling, all cohort members were nominally healthy, though unrecorded immune exposures were likely present. The donor tested CMV seropositive, placing the donor among the 289 seropositive members of the cohort. A peripheral blood sample was collected from each donor, and TCR beta sequencing was performed on peripheral blood mononuclear cells. Genomic DNA was extracted from the blood cell samples with the Qiagen DNeasy Blood Extraction Kit. The germline V end is reduced by 3 bases and the J end by 9 bases; junction bases left unmatched: 2. The CDR3 holds 12 amino acids from the cysteine to the phenylalanine. Only the CDR3 DNA stays, 36 bases, in frame from base 1. The germline V gene encodes CDR1 SGHNT and CDR2 YYREEE (reference sequence).

This sequence uses TRBV5-4 and TRBJ2-3, with 9 bases aligning to TRBD1. This receptor was obtained from a woman aged 18-29 years in good health and CMV-seropositive. The sample was PBMCs. The CDR3 region: CASSYGQGTQYF. The DNA is as follows: TGTGCCAGCAGCTACGGACAGGGGACGCAGTATTTT. Reference TRBV5-4 and TRBJ2-3 genes cover what lies past the CDR3, so the full variable domain is ETGVTQSPTHLIKTRGQQVTLRCSSQSGHNTVSWYQQALGQGPQFIFQYYREEENGRGNFPPRFSGLQFPNYSSELNVNALELDDSALYLCASSYGQGTQYFGPGTRLTVL.